A selection of T cell receptor beta chains follows, all from one sample in a study of neurological immune-mediated disorders. TCRdb recomputed calls from the 5' RACE reads with MiXCR, one row per CDR3 protein. The table includes fewer than 85,000 distinct CDR3 sequences, more than 15% detected once. The material sequenced was PBMCs. The source of these receptors is a woman aged 40 to 55 in good health. CDR3s include the opening cysteine and the closing phenylalanine or tryptophan. A D gene is named only where the DNA matches it firmly. Clone size is shown for a subset of rows, as once, few, many or a class of expanded clone.

V	size	D	J	CDR3	DNA
TRBV20-1	many	NA	TRBJ1-6	CSARDIQGSSYNSPLHF	TGCAGTGCTAGAGATATCCAGGGGAGCTCCTATAATTCACCCCTCCACTTT
TRBV4-1	NA	NA	TRBJ1-3	CASSPGFLSGNTIYF	TGCGCCAGCAGCCCAGGATTCCTCTCTGGAAACACCATATATTTT
TRBV5-1	many	NA	TRBJ1-4	CASSLEAGGKLFF	TGCGCCAGCAGCTTGGAAGCGGGGGGAAAACTGTTTTTT
TRBV25-1	many	TRBD1	TRBJ2-2	CASSQETDRASTGELFF	TGTGCCAGCAGTCAAGAAACGGACAGGGCATCCACCGGGGAGCTGTTTTTT
TRBV10-3	NA	NA	TRBJ1-5	CATQGINSNQPQHF	TGTGCCACCCAGGGGATTAATAGCAATCAGCCCCAGCATTTT
TRBV6-6	NA	NA	TRBJ1-4	CASSYPAGAGEKLFF	TGTGCCAGCAGTTACCCGGCGGGGGCGGGTGAAAAACTGTTTTTT
TRBV7-2	many	NA	TRBJ1-4	CASSLVSRPGQEKLFF	TGTGCCAGCAGCTTAGTGTCAAGGCCGGGGCAAGAAAAACTGTTTTTT
TRBV6-2/TRBV6-3	many	TRBD2	TRBJ2-2	CASTPGGGELFF	TGTGCCAGCACCCCGGGGGGTGGGGAGCTGTTTTTT
TRBV5-6	NA	TRBD2	TRBJ2-7	CASSRGLEFEQYF	TGTGCCAGCAGCAGGGGACTAGAGTTCGAGCAGTACTTC
TRBV27	many	TRBD1	TRBJ1-1	CASSPWTGGWTEAFF	TGTGCCAGCAGTCCCTGGACAGGGGGCTGGACTGAAGCTTTCTTT